The 19 T cell receptor beta chains reported below all come from one sample, sequenced in a study of patients and donors after allogeneic stem cell transplantation. TCRdb reprocessed the RT-PCR reads via MiXCR and lists one record per CDR3 protein. The profile covers about a million distinct CDR3 sequences, with 18% appearing a single time and around 6% taken by the ten largest. The sample taken for sequencing was blood, either unsorted or a sorted T cell fraction (not recorded which). The receptors here all came from a human donor who was either an allogeneic HSCT recipient or a stem cell or donor lymphocyte infusion donor (not recorded which). It is not recorded whose cells these are; they may come from a transplant donor.

The chain uses TRBV19 and TRBJ2-5; 12 nucleotides agree with TRBD1. After removal of 0 bases from V and 5 bases from J, the junction contained 4 bases not matched to a gene. The germline V gene encodes CDR1 LNHDA and CDR2 SQIVND (reference sequence). The CDR3 spans 16 residues. The CDR3 region is CASSIEGTGGRETQYF. In nucleotides, the CDR3 is TGTGCCAGTAGTATAGAAGGGACAGGGGGCCGGGAGACCCAGTACTTC.

Only a few counts were recorded for this clonotype. The chain carries TRBV27 and TRBJ1-1, with unresolved D. This CDR3 is built from 17 residues. CDR1 is MNHEY, CDR2 SMNVEV, per germline (reference sequence). V lost 3 bases, J lost 5 bases, and 22 bases lay in between. CDR3 residues: CASSFGFREGASTEAFF. The CDR3 DNA reads as TGTGCCAGCAGTTTTGGTTTCCGCGAGGGAGCGAGTACTGAAGCTTTCTTT.

This chain connects TRBV2 to TRBJ2-3, with 11 bases that match TRBD1. The CDR3 runs to 18 residues. Germline assignment: CDR1 SNHLY and CDR2 FYNNEI. V lost 7 bases, J lost 0 bases, and 12 bases stayed unmatched. The CDR3 region is CASTLRDRGFPSTDTQYF. CDR3 sequence (DNA): TGTGCCAGCACACTCCGGGACAGGGGGTTCCCTAGCACAGATACGCAGTATTTT.

There are a few counts of this clonotype. Here the CDR3 reads CASSYQTRTLETQYF. The CDR3 DNA follows: TGTGCCAGCAGTTACCAGACTAGGACTTTGGAGACCCAGTACTTC. V usage is TRBV6-2 or TRBV6-3 and J usage is TRBJ2-5, with TRBD2 as a possible D gene (6 bases). Germline-derived CDR1 and CDR2 are MNHEY and SVGEGT. The V and J ends lost 2 bases and 5 bases respectively, with 15 bases between them. The CDR3 runs to 15 residues.

The chain carries TRBV3-1 and TRBJ1-2, with a tentative D call TRBD1 (5 bases). CDR3 length equals 13 residues. Trimming shortened V by 4 bases and J by 1 base, and 7 bases separated the two germline ends. The germline CDR1 and CDR2 sequences are LGHDT and YNNKEL (reference sequence). CDR3 residues: CASSPRVNYGYTF. The CDR3, as DNA: TGTGCCAGCAGCCCCAGGGTTAACTATGGCTACACCTTC.

This clonotype came up a few times. The chain couples TRBV10-3 to TRBJ1-5; 7 positions agree with TRBD1. This CDR3 is 17 amino acids long. The V and J ends lost 0 bases and 4 bases, in that order; junction bases with no gene match: 9. The germline gives CDR1 ENHRY, CDR2 SYGVKD. CDR3 region: CAISESEGQPYNQPQHF. The CDR3 DNA reads TGTGCCATCAGTGAGTCGGAGGGACAGCCGTATAATCAGCCCCAGCATTTT.

This clonotype was seen a few times. The CDR3 loop reads CASSYTGGAEAFF. The CDR3 bases are TGTGCCAGCAGTTATACGGGTGGCGCTGAAGCTTTCTTT. The chain has TRBV6-2 or TRBV6-3 and TRBJ1-1; no definite D call. CDR3 length: 13 residues. The V end was cut by 3 bases, the J end by 6 bases, with 11 bases between. Looked up from germline, CDR1 is MNHEY and CDR2 is SVGEGT.

This clonotype was counted at least ten times. The chain employs TRBV6-1 and TRBJ1-6; TRBD1 matches 8 bases. CDR1 is MNHNS and CDR2 is SASEGT in the germline V gene. This CDR3 has 15 residues. V lost 5 bases and J lost 7; bases outside the gene matches: 7. DNA of the CDR3: TGTGCCAGCAGTCCCGGGACAGGTGGAAATTCACCCCTCCACTTT. Amino acid sequence: CASSPGTGGNSPLHF.

The rearrangement links TRBV4-1 to TRBJ2-7; TRBD2 agrees at 10 bases. The trim removed 2 bases at V and 0 bases at J, leaving 1 base unmatched. CDR3 size: 15 residues. Germline assignment: CDR1 MGHRA and CDR2 YSYEKL. The CDR3 sequence: CASSQLAGDSYEQYF. The CDR3 nucleotides are TGCGCCAGCAGCCAACTAGCGGGGGACTCCTACGAGCAGTACTTC.

The gene calls are TRBV6-1 and TRBJ2-7; D remains unclear. With 4 bases removed from V and 5 bases from J, the gap between germline ends came to 6 bases. The CDR3 has 11 residues. The germline V gene has CDR1 MNHNS and CDR2 SASEGT. CDR3 amino acids: CASSARNEQYF. Here the CDR3 DNA reads TGTGCCAGCAGTGCCCGCAACGAGCAGTACTTC.

The V call is TRBV20-1, the J call TRBJ2-2; TRBD2 matches at 11 bases. This CDR3 is 17 amino acids long. V shed 6 bases and J 5 bases; nucleotides not matched to a gene: 14. Germline V gene sequence: CDR1 DFQATT, CDR2 SNEGSKA (reference sequence). The CDR3 reads CSAKELSGGALTGELFF. CDR3 in DNA: TGCAGTGCCAAAGAGCTTAGCGGGGGGGCTTTAACCGGGGAGCTGTTTTTT.

This clonotype turned up a few times. The chain uses TRBV7-8 and TRBJ2-1, with D perhaps TRBD2 (6 bases). This CDR3 has 12 residues. V was cut by 5 bases and J by 12 bases, with 14 bases left in between. In germline, CDR1 is SGHVS, CDR2 FQNEAQ. This chain's CDR3 is CASSRGTEGQFF. As DNA, the CDR3 is TGTGCCAGCAGCCGCGGGACTGAGGGGCAGTTCTTC.

This clonotype was observed at least ten times. This chain links TRBV20-1 with TRBJ2-1, with 7 bases lining up with TRBD2. The germline V gene has CDR1 DFQATT and CDR2 SNEGSKA (reference sequence). V shed 3 bases, J shed 2 bases, and the junction held 7 bases outside the gene matches. This CDR3 is built from 15 residues. CDR3 amino acids: CSARGLAATYNEQFF. In DNA form, the CDR3 reads TGCAGTGCTAGGGGCCTAGCGGCTACCTACAATGAGCAGTTCTTC.

Only a few counts were recorded for this clonotype. The rearrangement links TRBV10-3 to TRBJ2-1; D unresolved. The CDR3 is 13 amino acids. Trimming took 6 bases from V and 5 from J, leaving 11 bases between them. Germline loops: CDR1 ENHRY, CDR2 SYGVKD. The DNA for the CDR3 is TGTGCCATCAGCCACGACCTGGACAATGAGCAGTTCTTC. This translates into CAISHDLDNEQFF.

This chain uses TRBV5-1 with TRBJ2-6; no clear D gene. The ends were cut back, 4 bases at V and 4 bases at J, with 9 bases in the middle. CDR3 length: 14 residues. Per germline, CDR1 SGHRS and CDR2 YFSETQ. The CDR3 here is CASSTTPGANVLTF. The CDR3 nucleotides read TGCGCCAGCAGCACGACTCCCGGGGCCAACGTCCTGACTTTC.

This chain connects TRBV7-9 to TRBJ2-2; D gene unclear. Germline V CDR1 and CDR2: SEHNR, FQNEAQ (reference sequence). The CDR3 sequence is 14 residues long. V lost 2 bases to trimming and J lost 7 bases, with 11 bases between them. CDR3 coding DNA: TGTGCCAGCAGCTTAAGATCGGGCGACGGGGAGCTGTTTTTT. Residues: CASSLRSGDGELFF.

This clonotype was detected ten times or more. The chain links TRBV12-3 or TRBV12-4 to TRBJ1-6; 8 positions match TRBD1. J was trimmed by 10 bases and V by 3 bases; bases with no gene match: 2. The CDR3 has 13 amino acids. CDR3 protein: CASSFGTGSPLHF. CDR3 coding DNA: TGTGCCAGCAGTTTCGGGACAGGCTCACCCCTCCACTTT.

V and J are TRBV5-1 and TRBJ1-4; D unresolved. Germline V CDR1 and CDR2: SGHRS, YFSETQ. This CDR3 region has 14 residues. The V end was cut by 6 bases, the J end by 13 bases, with 22 bases between. The CDR3 nucleotides are TGCGCCAGCACCCAGGACGCGGAAGGGTCGATACTGTTTTTT. This sequence encodes CASTQDAEGSILFF.

The gene calls are TRBV4-2 and TRBJ2-3, with TRBD1 as a possible D gene (6 bases). Trimming left V 0 bases short and J 2 bases short, with 21 bases between. The CDR3 has 19 residues. The germline V gene encodes CDR1 LGHNA and CDR2 YNFKEQ. CDR3 protein: CASSQELFVGGRDTDTQYF. CDR3 nucleotide sequence: TGTGCCAGCAGCCAAGAGTTGTTTGTTGGGGGCAGGGACACAGATACGCAGTATTTT.